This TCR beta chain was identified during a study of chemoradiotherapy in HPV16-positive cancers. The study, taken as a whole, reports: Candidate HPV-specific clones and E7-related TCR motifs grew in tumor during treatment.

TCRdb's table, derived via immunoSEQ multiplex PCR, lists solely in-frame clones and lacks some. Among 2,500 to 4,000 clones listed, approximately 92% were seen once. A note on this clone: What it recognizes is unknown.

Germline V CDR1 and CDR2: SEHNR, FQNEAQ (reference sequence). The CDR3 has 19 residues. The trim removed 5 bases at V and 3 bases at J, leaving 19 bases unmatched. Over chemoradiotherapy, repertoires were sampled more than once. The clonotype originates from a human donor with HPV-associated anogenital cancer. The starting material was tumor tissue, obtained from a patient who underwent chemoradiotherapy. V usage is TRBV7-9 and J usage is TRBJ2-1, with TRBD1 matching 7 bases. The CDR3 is CASSRKTGPTGANYNEQFF. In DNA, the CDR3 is TGTGCCAGCAGCCGAAAGACAGGTCCTACAGGGGCAAACTACAATGAGCAGTTCTTC.